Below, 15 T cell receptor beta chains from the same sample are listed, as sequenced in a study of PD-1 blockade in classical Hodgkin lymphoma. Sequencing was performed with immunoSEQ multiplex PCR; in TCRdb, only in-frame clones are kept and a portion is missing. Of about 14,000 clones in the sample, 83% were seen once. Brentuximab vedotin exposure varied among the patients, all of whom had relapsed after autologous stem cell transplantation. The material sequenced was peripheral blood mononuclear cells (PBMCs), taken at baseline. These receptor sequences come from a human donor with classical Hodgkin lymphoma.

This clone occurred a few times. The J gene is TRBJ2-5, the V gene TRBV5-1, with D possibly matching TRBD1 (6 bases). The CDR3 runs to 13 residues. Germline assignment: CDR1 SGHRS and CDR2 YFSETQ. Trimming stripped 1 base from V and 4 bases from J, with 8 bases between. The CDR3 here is CASSLTGPETQYF. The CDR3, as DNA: TGCGCCAGCAGCTTGACAGGGCCAGAGACCCAGTACTTC.

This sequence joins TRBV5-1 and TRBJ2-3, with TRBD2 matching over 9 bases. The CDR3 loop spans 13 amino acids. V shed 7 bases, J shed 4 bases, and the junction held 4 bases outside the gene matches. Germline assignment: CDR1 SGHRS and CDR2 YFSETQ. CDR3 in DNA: TGCGCCAGCGGAGCGGGGGGACCAGATACGCAGTATTTT. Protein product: CASGAGGPDTQYF.

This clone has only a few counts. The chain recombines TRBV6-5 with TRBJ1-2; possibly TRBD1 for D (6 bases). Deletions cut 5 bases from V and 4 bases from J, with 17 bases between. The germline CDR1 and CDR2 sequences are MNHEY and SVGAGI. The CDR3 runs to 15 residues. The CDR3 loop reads CASSSLSGAVYGYTF. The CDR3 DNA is TGTGCCAGCAGTAGCCTATCGGGGGCAGTCTATGGCTACACCTTC.

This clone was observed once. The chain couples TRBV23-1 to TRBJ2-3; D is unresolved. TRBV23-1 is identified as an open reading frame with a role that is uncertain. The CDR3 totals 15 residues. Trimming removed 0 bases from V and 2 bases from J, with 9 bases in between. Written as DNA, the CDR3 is TGCGCCAGCAGTCAATCGTACAAGAACACAGATACGCAGTATTTT. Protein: CASSQSYKNTDTQYF.

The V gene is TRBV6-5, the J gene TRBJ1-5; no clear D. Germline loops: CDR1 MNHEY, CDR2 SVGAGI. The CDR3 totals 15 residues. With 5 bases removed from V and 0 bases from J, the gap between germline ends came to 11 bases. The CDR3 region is CASSSGLYSNQPQHF. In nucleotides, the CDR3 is TGTGCCAGCAGTAGCGGGCTATATAGCAATCAGCCCCAGCATTTT.

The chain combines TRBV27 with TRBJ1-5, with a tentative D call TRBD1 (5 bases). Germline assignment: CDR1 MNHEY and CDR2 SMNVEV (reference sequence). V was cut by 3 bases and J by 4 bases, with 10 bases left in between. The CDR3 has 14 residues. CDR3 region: CASSLGRGNQPQHF. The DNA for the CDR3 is TGTGCCAGCAGTTTGGGACGGGGGAATCAGCCCCAGCATTTT.

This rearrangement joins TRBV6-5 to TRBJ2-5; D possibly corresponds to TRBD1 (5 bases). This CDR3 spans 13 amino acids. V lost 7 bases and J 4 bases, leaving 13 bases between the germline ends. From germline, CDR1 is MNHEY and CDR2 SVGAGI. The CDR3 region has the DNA TGTGCCAGCATGCCAGGGTCAGGAGAGACCCAGTACTTC. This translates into CASMPGSGETQYF.

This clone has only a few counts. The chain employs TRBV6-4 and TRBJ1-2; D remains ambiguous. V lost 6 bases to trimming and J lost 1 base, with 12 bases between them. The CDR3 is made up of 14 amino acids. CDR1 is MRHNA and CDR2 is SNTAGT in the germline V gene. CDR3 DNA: TGTGCCAGCAGCCCCCTGGAGGGTAACTATGGCTACACCTTC. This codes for CASSPLEGNYGYTF.

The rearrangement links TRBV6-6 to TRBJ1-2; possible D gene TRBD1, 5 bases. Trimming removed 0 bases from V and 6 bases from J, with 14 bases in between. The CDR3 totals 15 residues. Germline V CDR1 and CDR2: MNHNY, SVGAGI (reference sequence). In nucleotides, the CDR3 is TGTGCCAGCAGTTACTCGGCAGGGATGGTTAATGGCTACACCTTC. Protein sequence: CASSYSAGMVNGYTF.

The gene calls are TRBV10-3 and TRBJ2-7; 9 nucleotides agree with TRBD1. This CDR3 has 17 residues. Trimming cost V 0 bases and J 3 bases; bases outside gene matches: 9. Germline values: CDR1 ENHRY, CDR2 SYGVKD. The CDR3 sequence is CAISESVGQGSFYEQYF. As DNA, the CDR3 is TGTGCCATCAGTGAGTCGGTCGGACAGGGGAGTTTCTACGAGCAGTACTTC.

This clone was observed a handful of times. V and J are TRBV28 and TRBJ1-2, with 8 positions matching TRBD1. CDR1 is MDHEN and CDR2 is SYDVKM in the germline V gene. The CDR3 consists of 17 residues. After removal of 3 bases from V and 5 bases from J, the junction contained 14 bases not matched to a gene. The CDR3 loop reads CASSLESWTGRLYGYTF. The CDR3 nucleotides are TGTGCCAGCAGTTTGGAAAGCTGGACAGGGAGACTTTATGGCTACACCTTC.

CDR3 nucleotides: TGTGCCAGCAGTACCACCGGGTCAGATACGCAGTATTTT. The encoded protein is CASSTTGSDTQYF. V gene TRBV27 combines with J gene TRBJ2-3; no clear D gene. Germline CDR1 reads MNHEY; CDR2 reads SMNVEV (reference sequence). There are 13 residues in the CDR3. Trimming took off 5 bases at V and 4 bases at J, with 10 bases between the two ends.

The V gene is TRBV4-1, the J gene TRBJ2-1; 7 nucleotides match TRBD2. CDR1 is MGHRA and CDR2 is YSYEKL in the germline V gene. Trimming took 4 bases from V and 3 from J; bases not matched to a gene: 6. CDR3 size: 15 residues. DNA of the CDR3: TGCGCCAGCAGCCCTCCGCGCGGGGGCTACAATGAGCAGTTCTTC. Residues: CASSPPRGGYNEQFF.

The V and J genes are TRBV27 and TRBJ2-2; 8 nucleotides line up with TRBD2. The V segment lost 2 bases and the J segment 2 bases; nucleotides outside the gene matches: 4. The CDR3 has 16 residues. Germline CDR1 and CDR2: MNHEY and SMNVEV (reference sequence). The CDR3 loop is CASSLRAGANTGELFF. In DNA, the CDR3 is TGTGCCAGCAGTTTAAGAGCGGGGGCCAACACCGGGGAGCTGTTTTTT.

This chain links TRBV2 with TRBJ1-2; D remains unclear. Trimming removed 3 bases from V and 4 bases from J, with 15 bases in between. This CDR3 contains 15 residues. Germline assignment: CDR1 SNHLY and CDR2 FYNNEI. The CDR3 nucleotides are TGTGCCAGCAGTGATAAGCGGAACAGCATCTATGGCTACACCTTC. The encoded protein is CASSDKRNSIYGYTF. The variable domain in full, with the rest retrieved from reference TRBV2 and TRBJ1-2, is EPEVTQTPSHQVTQMGQEVILRCVPISNHLYFYWYRQILGQKVEFLVSFYNNEISEKSEIFDDQFSVERPDGSNFTLKIRSTKLEDSAMYFCASSDKRNSIYGYTFGSGTRLTVV.